A single sample is the source of the 17 T cell receptor beta chains below, sequenced in a study of T cells after yellow fever vaccination. TCRdb re-called the 5' RACE reads through MiXCR, storing one row per CDR3 protein. Counted here are hundreds of thousands of distinct CDR3 sequences, 9% to 15% occurring once; the ten biggest clones make up more than 12%. This specimen was PBMCs, taken on the day of the yellow fever booster vaccination. These receptors were collected from a man in his thirties or forties who received the YFV17D yellow fever vaccine.

This rearrangement joins TRBV7-8 to TRBJ2-4; possible D gene TRBD2, 7 bases. The ends were cut back, 0 bases at V and 0 bases at J, with 18 bases in the middle. Germline loops: CDR1 SGHVS, CDR2 FQNEAQ. The CDR3 has 19 residues. The DNA of the CDR3 is TGTGCCAGCAGCTTAGCGGTCAGGGGAGGGATAATAGCCAAAAACATTCAGTACTTC. Its translation: CASSLAVRGGIIAKNIQYF.

The chain is built from TRBV20-1 and TRBJ2-7; perhaps D is TRBD1 or TRBD2 (5 bases each). This CDR3 is 13 amino acids long. V gave up 3 bases and J gave up 3 bases, with 12 bases separating them. Per germline, CDR1 DFQATT and CDR2 SNEGSKA (reference sequence). The DNA for the CDR3 is TGCAGTGCTAGGGGGACCGTTAACTACGAGCAGTACTTC. Its translation: CSARGTVNYEQYF.

The V call is TRBV15, the J call TRBJ2-4, with TRBD1 matching 8 bases. The CDR3 loop spans 19 amino acids. V lost 0 bases and J lost 0; bases outside the gene matches: 10. Per the germline V gene, CDR1 is LNHNV and CDR2 is YYDKDF (reference sequence). The CDR3 region has the DNA TGTGCCACCAGCAGAGACGACAGGGGACGGGCACTAGCCAAAAACATTCAGTACTTC. Translation gives CATSRDDRGRALAKNIQYF.

This rearrangement joins TRBV7-9 to TRBJ1-6; maybe TRBD1 (5 bases). V lost 5 bases, J lost 10 bases, and 21 bases lay in between. This CDR3 is built from 16 residues. CDR1 is SEHNR, CDR2 FQNEAQ, per germline (reference sequence). The CDR3 nucleotides read TGTGCCAGCAGCGCCTCCGGGGGGGAGGGGAAATCACCCCTCCACTTT. Amino acid sequence: CASSASGGEGKSPLHF.

This clonotype was observed at least ten times. The chain employs TRBV29-1 and TRBJ2-1; the match to TRBD1 covers 9 bases. The CDR3 spans 12 residues. Germline V CDR1 and CDR2: SQVTM, ANQGSEA. The trim removed 6 bases at V and 6 bases at J, leaving 3 bases unmatched. CDR3 DNA sequence: TGCAGCGTGCAACAGGGGGCCAATGAGCAGTTCTTC. Its translation is CSVQQGANEQFF.

This rearrangement joins TRBV29-1 to TRBJ2-5; no clear D. The CDR3 totals 11 residues. Trimming pared 0 bases from V and 2 bases from J, leaving 1 base between. Germline V gives CDR1 SQVTM, CDR2 ANQGSEA. The CDR3 bases are TGCAGCGTTGAAGATCAAGAGACCCAGTACTTC. Its protein is CSVEDQETQYF.

This clonotype was counted only a few times. V usage is TRBV23-1 and J usage is TRBJ1-5; D may be TRBD1 (5 bases). TRBV23-1 is annotated as an ORF whose role is uncertain. This CDR3 region has 16 residues. V was shortened by 1 base and J by 5 bases, with 15 bases between the two germline ends. The CDR3 loop reads CASSQYPGQGDQPQHF. The CDR3 nucleotides are TGCGCCAGCAGTCAATACCCTGGGCAGGGAGATCAGCCCCAGCATTTT.

The chain recombines TRBV6-5 with TRBJ2-5; D is ambiguous. Germline loops: CDR1 MNHEY, CDR2 SVGAGI. Trimming left V 2 bases short and J 3 bases short, with 13 bases between. The CDR3 runs 15 residues. CDR3 nucleotides: TGTGCCAGCAGTTACCCACCCGACGGAGAAGAGACCCAGTACTTC. Translated, it gives CASSYPPDGEETQYF.

The chain is built from TRBV9 and TRBJ2-3, with D hard to call. The CDR3 consists of 15 residues. Germline-derived CDR1 and CDR2 are SGDLS and YYNGEE. The ends were cut back, 7 bases at V and 2 bases at J, with 17 bases in the middle. CDR3 coding DNA: TGTGCCAGCGGGATGAACCAGTATATCACAGATACGCAGTATTTT. This gives the protein CASGMNQYITDTQYF.

V is TRBV7-3 and J is TRBJ2-7; 12 positions match TRBD2. Trimming removed 5 bases from V and 1 base from J; junction bases left unmatched: 3. This CDR3 spans 15 amino acids. Germline V CDR1 and CDR2: SGHTA, FQGTGA. The DNA for the CDR3 is TGTGCCAGCAGCCGACTAGCGGGAGTGTCCTACGAGCAGTACTTC. It yields the protein CASSRLAGVSYEQYF.

The chain is built from TRBV5-8 and TRBJ1-6, with 7 bases lining up with TRBD1. Per germline, CDR1 SGHTS and CDR2 YDEGEE. V dropped 0 bases and J dropped 7; count of bases not matched to a gene: 10. There are 17 residues in the CDR3. The CDR3 nucleotides read TGTGCCAGCAGCTTGGATGCGGCAGGGGGATTCAATTCACCCCTCCACTTT. Its translation is CASSLDAAGGFNSPLHF.

The chain joins TRBV7-9 to TRBJ2-7; D is perhaps TRBD2 (6 bases). The CDR3 has 16 amino acids. The germline gives CDR1 SEHNR, CDR2 FQNEAQ (reference sequence). Deletions cut 3 bases from V and 3 bases from J, with 18 bases between. CDR3 amino acids: CASSFWGDDRRYEQYF. As DNA, the CDR3 is TGTGCCAGCAGCTTTTGGGGGGATGATAGGCGCTACGAGCAGTACTTC.

This clonotype was detected a few times. The CDR3 loop is CASSLPGGTTDTQYF. Written as DNA, the CDR3 is TGTGCCAGCAGCCTACCGGGGGGGACCACAGATACGCAGTATTTT. The chain combines TRBV28 with TRBJ2-3, with 8 bases identical to TRBD2. Trimming removed 6 bases from V and 2 bases from J; junction bases left unmatched: 7. The CDR3 has 15 residues. Germline-derived CDR1 and CDR2 are MDHEN and SYDVKM.

Remarks on this clonotype: A junction boundary mismatches the germline segment, possibly from a read error. The chain links TRBV7-7 to TRBJ2-5; tentative D call: TRBD2 (5 bases). Germline CDR1 SSHAT, CDR2 FNYEAQ (reference sequence). The CDR3 has 19 amino acids. CDR3 sequence reads: CASSLVRAVSGKTQETQYF. The CDR3 nucleotides read TGTGCTAGCAGCTTAGTGAGGGCAGTTTCTGGGAAGACCCAAGAGACCCAGTACTTC.

This clonotype came up a few times. The V and J genes are TRBV5-1 and TRBJ1-2, with 11 bases lining up with TRBD1. CDR3 length equals 13 residues. Germline V lookup: CDR1 SGHRS, CDR2 YFSETQ. Losses at the gene ends were 4 bases for V and 10 bases for J; bases not matched to a gene: 6. In DNA, the CDR3 is TGCGCCAGCAGCCTGGGACAGGGGGACGTCTACACCTTC. As protein: CASSLGQGDVYTF.

The chain is built from TRBV30 and TRBJ2-1, with 7 bases identical to TRBD2. V lost 4 bases and J lost 9; bases outside the gene matches: 9. Germline assignment: CDR1 GTSNPN and CDR2 SVGIG (reference sequence). CDR3 length: 13 residues. The CDR3 here is CAWTILAGAEQFF. CDR3 DNA: TGTGCCTGGACGATCTTGGCGGGAGCTGAGCAGTTCTTC.

CDR3 nucleotide sequence: TGTGCCAGCAATGGGGATTCTGGCGGGGGACCCTACAATGAGCAGTTCTTC. Its protein product is CASNGDSGGGPYNEQFF. V and J are TRBV12-3 or TRBV12-4 and TRBJ2-1; TRBD2 aligns across 7 bases. The CDR3 contains 17 residues. The trim removed 7 bases at V and 2 bases at J, leaving 14 bases unmatched.